This T cell receptor (beta chain) was identified during a study of blood T cell repertoires in COVID-19. Study information: Whether acute or convalescent, the COVID-19 samples came from the United States, Italy and Spain.

Germline CDR1 SNHLY, CDR2 FYNNEI. The J segment lost 1 base and the V segment lost 7 bases, leaving 1 base of the junction unmatched. This CDR3 region has 13 residues. Libraries were prepared by immunoSEQ multiplex PCR; TCRdb keeps only in-frame clonotypes and omits some of them. The sample shows 80,000 to 100,000 clones, nearly 90% of them seen only once. The sequence was collected from a man aged 70-80 years with acute or convalescent COVID-19. V is TRBV2 and J is TRBJ2-1, with TRBD2 identical over 7 bases. The source material was peripheral blood. CDR3 coding DNA: TGTGCCAGCAAGCGGGGATCCTACAATGAGCAGTTCTTC. Amino acid sequence: CASKRGSYNEQFF.